The rows below give T cell receptor beta chains drawn from one sample of a study of blood T cell repertoires in COVID-19. TCRdb keeps only in-frame clones here, not all; method: immunoSEQ multiplex PCR. This sample has 60,000 to 70,000 clones, with roughly nine tenths found just once. The sample taken for sequencing was peripheral blood. All receptors derive from a middle-aged man with active COVID-19. CDR3s include the opening cysteine and the closing phenylalanine or tryptophan. The D gene is left open where the match is weak. The size entry is marked missing in some rows and otherwise reads once, few, many or a size class.

NA	TRBJ2-1	NA	TRBV11-3	TGTGCCAGCAGCTTAGGGAGCTCCTACAATGAGCAGTTCTTC	CASSLGSSYNEQFF
NA	TRBJ2-2	NA	TRBV9	TGTGCCAGCAGCGTAGCTACTAAGGACACCGGGGAGCTGTTTTTT	CASSVATKDTGELFF
NA	TRBJ2-1	TRBD1	TRBV6-2/TRBV6-3	TGTGCCAGCAGTCAGACCGACAGGGTGGCCTACAATGAGCAGTTCTTC	CASSQTDRVAYNEQFF
few	TRBJ1-1	NA	TRBV10-3	TGTGCCATCAGTGCTCCATCCGGGATGAACACTGAAGCTTTCTTT	CAISAPSGMNTEAFF
NA	TRBJ2-1	NA	TRBV12-3/TRBV12-4	TGTGCCAGCAGGACAACGCGGGGTGAGCAGTTCTTC	CASRTTRGEQFF
NA	TRBJ2-7	TRBD1	TRBV4-3	TGCGCCAGCAGCCAAGTACAGGGGTCCGACTACGAGCAGTACTTC	CASSQVQGSDYEQYF
NA	TRBJ1-1	NA	TRBV28	TGTGCCAGCAGTCCCCGGTGGACAGCTATGAACACTGAAGCTTTCTTT	CASSPRWTAMNTEAFF
once	TRBJ2-3	TRBD1	TRBV5-1	TGCGCCAGCAGCTTCTTACAGGGGGACGGTACGCAGTATTTT	CASSFLQGDGTQYF
NA	TRBJ2-7	TRBD1	TRBV19	TGTGCCAGTAGGACCCTGACCGGGACAGGGGCCAACGAGCAGTACTTC	CASRTLTGTGANEQYF
NA	TRBJ1-3	NA	TRBV5-1	TGCGCCAGCAGCTTGTCTAGAGGGTCTGGAAACACCATATATTTT	CASSLSRGSGNTIYF
NA	TRBJ1-6	TRBD1	TRBV7-2	TGTGCCAGCAGCTTAGCACTGGGACAGCGTAATTCACCCCTCCACTTT	CASSLALGQRNSPLHF
few	TRBJ2-1	TRBD2	TRBV9	TGTGCCAGCAGCGACGGGACTACAAGCTCCTACAATGAGCAGTTCTTC	CASSDGTTSSYNEQFF
NA	TRBJ1-2	TRBD1	TRBV29-1	TGCAGCGCCCAAGGCGGGACAGCCTATGGCTACACCTTC	CSAQGGTAYGYTF
few	TRBJ1-2	TRBD1	TRBV7-2	TGTGCCAGCAGTCCAGACAGGGTGGGAGGCTACACCTTC	CASSPDRVGGYTF
once	TRBJ2-5	NA	TRBV3-1/TRBV3-2	TGTGCCAGCAGCCAAGGTTTGAGGGACACCGGGTATACCCAGTACTTC	CASSQGLRDTGYTQYF
NA	TRBJ1-2	TRBD1	TRBV19	TGTGCCAGTACCGTGGACAGGGGGCTTGGCTACACCTTC	CASTVDRGLGYTF
NA	TRBJ1-1	NA	TRBV5-7	TGTGCCAGCAGCGAGAGACTGAAAACCCCAAACATGAACGCGGAAGCTTTCTTT	CASSERLKTPNMNAEAFF
NA	TRBJ2-7	NA	TRBV3-1/TRBV3-2	TGTGCCAGCAGCCAAGAGGTCGGCTGGAGCGAGCAGTACTTC	CASSQEVGWSEQYF
once	TRBJ1-6	TRBD1	TRBV27	TGTGCCAGCAGTTTATCCCCGGACAGGGGGAGCTCCTATAATTCACCCCTCCACTTT	CASSLSPDRGSSYNSPLHF
few	TRBJ2-7	NA	TRBV11-2	TGTGCCAGCAGCTTTGGGGCGGGGAGCTCCTACGAGCAGTACTTC	CASSFGAGSSYEQYF
NA	TRBJ2-6	NA	TRBV11-2	TGTGCCAGCAGCTTAGATCTCTATTCTGGGGCCAACGTCCTGACTTTC	CASSLDLYSGANVLTF
few	TRBJ2-5	NA	TRBV7-9	TGTGCCAGCAGCCACCCTCGCGGCACGTACCAAGAGACCCAGTACTTC	CASSHPRGTYQETQYF
NA	TRBJ2-3	TRBD2	TRBV19	TGTGCCAGTAGTATTCTAGCGGGGGCAGTCGATACGCAGTATTTT	CASSILAGAVDTQYF
NA	TRBJ2-1	TRBD2	TRBV7-8	TGTGCCAGCAGCGTGCGGGAGGGCGTTAACAATGAGCAGTTCTTC	CASSVREGVNNEQFF
NA	TRBJ2-2	TRBD2	TRBV28	TGTGCCAGCAGAATATACCAGGGTCGGGAGGCGGGCGGGGAGCTGTTTTTT	CASRIYQGREAGGELFF
NA	TRBJ2-5	TRBD2	TRBV9	TGTGCCAGCAGCTTAGCGGGATCCCAAGAGACCCAGTACTTC	CASSLAGSQETQYF
NA	TRBJ1-1	NA	TRBV4-2	TGTGCCAGCAGCCCCCGGTCAGGGAGGGATAGGGAAGCTTTCTTT	CASSPRSGRDREAFF
NA	TRBJ2-2	TRBD1	TRBV28	TGTGCCAGCAGTACGGGACAGCAGAACACCGGGGAGCTGTTTTTT	CASSTGQQNTGELFF
once	TRBJ1-4	NA	TRBV7-8	TGTGCCAGCAGCTTAGTAGGGGCGACTAATGAAAAACTGTTTTTT	CASSLVGATNEKLFF
NA	TRBJ2-7	TRBD2	TRBV5-6	TGTGCCAGCAGAATTATCGGGACTAGCGGGAGTCGCGAGCAGTACTTC	CASRIIGTSGSREQYF
NA	TRBJ2-1	TRBD2	TRBV7-9	TGTGCCAGCAGCCATAGCGGGGGATCCTACAATGAGCAGTTCTTC	CASSHSGGSYNEQFF
few	TRBJ2-3	TRBD2	TRBV24-1	TGTGCCACCAGTGATCCGACTAGCCTCCGTAACACAGATACGCAGTATTTT	CATSDPTSLRNTDTQYF
NA	TRBJ2-7	TRBD1	TRBV24-1	TGTGCCACCAGTGATGTGGACAGGGGGAACGAGCAGTACTTC	CATSDVDRGNEQYF
NA	TRBJ2-7	TRBD1	TRBV20-1	TGCAGTGCTAGGACAGGGGTCGAGCAGTACTTC	CSARTGVEQYF
NA	TRBJ2-5	NA	TRBV5-4	TGTGCCAGCAGCTTGTCGTCTAAAAAAGAGACCCAGTACTTC	CASSLSSKKETQYF
NA	TRBJ2-1	TRBD1	TRBV9	TGTGCCAGCAGCGAGGGACAGAGAGATACAATGAGACAGTTCTTC	CASSEGQRDTMRQFF
NA	TRBJ2-7	TRBD1	TRBV11-3	TGTGCCAGCAGTGACCGGGACAGGGGGTCCTACGAGCAGTACTTC	CASSDRDRGSYEQYF
NA	TRBJ2-7	TRBD2	TRBV7-2	TGTGCCAGCAGCCCAAGACTAGCGGGAGTGAGAAGAGAGCAGTACTTC	CASSPRLAGVRREQYF
NA	TRBJ1-2	TRBD1	TRBV7-8	TGTGCCAGCAGCACAGTCACGACAGGGTGGGACTATGGCTACACCTTC	CASSTVTTGWDYGYTF
NA	TRBJ1-4	NA	TRBV29-1	TGCAGCGTCCGGGAACCGATTAATGAAAAACTGTTTTTT	CSVREPINEKLFF
NA	TRBJ2-7	NA	TRBV4-3	TGCGCCAGCAGCCAAGATCGAGGGTTCTACGAGCAGTACTTC	CASSQDRGFYEQYF